These 14 T cell receptor beta chains came from one sample sequenced in a study of human T cells and chemical hapten exposure (dated by TCRdb to the early 2020s). Receptor libraries were prepared by RACE. These reads were obtained on a NextSeq 500. TCRdb reanalyzed the raw reads on its own, using fastp at Q25 for trimming and MiXCR for clone calling, and kept in-frame beta chains. Rows with a matching CDR3 protein are joined into one entry that keeps the most common DNA and genes. In this sample the table shows a few hundred thousand distinct CDR3 sequences, just under 6.5% of which occur a single time. The ten largest clones represent approximately 5.4% of the sample. Per the publication, the time point label means: patch test 2, 6 weeks after DPC sensitization. The treatment or condition label for this specimen denotes: therapeutic diphenylcyclopropenone sensitization with weekly scalp DPC. The sequencing here drew on whole blood, taken in connection with sensitization to the hapten diphenylcyclopropenone (DPC). The receptors shown here come from a woman aged 18-30 years with alopecia areata. Some clones in this sample may be carry-over from other donors' samples.

CDR3 residues: CASSEGQWEDGYTF. CDR3 coding DNA: TGCGCCAGCAGTGAGGGACAGTGGGAGGATGGCTACACCTTC. This rearrangement joins TRBV10-2 to TRBJ1-2; a possible D gene is TRBD1 (6 bases). V dropped 2 bases and J dropped 6 bases, with 13 bases sitting between them. The CDR3 runs 14 residues. Per the germline V gene, CDR1 is WSHSY and CDR2 is SAAADI.

This clonotype was seen only a few times. The chain carries TRBV7-2 and TRBJ2-2; 7 bases line up with TRBD2. This CDR3 contains 14 residues. Trimming took 5 bases from V and 2 from J; bases not matched to a gene: 2. Germline loops: CDR1 SGHTA, CDR2 FQGNSA. The CDR3 DNA is TGTGCCAGCAGCCGGGACTATAACACCGGGGAGCTGTTTTTT. Protein: CASSRDYNTGELFF.

This clonotype has just a few counts. The rearrangement joins TRBV6-5 to TRBJ2-3; D is possibly TRBD2 (7 bases). The CDR3 contains 17 residues. Germline V gives CDR1 MNHEY, CDR2 SVGAGI. Trimming cost V 2 bases and J 7 bases, with 22 bases left between them. The CDR3 DNA reads TGTGCCAGCAGTTACGGGGGCGGGGGAGCCCCCCTGTATACGCAGTATTTT. Its translation is CASSYGGGGAPLYTQYF.

The genes are TRBV3-1 and TRBJ2-1, with TRBD2 matching over 15 bases. The CDR3 is made up of 16 amino acids. Germline CDR1 reads LGHDT; CDR2 reads YNNKEL (reference sequence). Trimming cost V 4 bases and J 9 bases; bases outside gene matches: 7. The CDR3 loop is CASSLRTSGGAGEQFF. CDR3 coding DNA: TGTGCCAGCAGCCTCCGGACTAGCGGGGGGGCAGGTGAGCAGTTCTTC.

This clonotype came up many times. The V call is TRBV12-3 or TRBV12-4, the J call TRBJ1-6; 7 positions agree with TRBD1. V lost 3 bases to trimming and J lost 3 bases; unmatched junction nucleotides: 2. The CDR3 is 15 amino acids. The CDR3 region has the DNA TGTGCCAGCAGTTTGACAGGGTTCTATAATTCACCCCTCCACTTT. Its translation: CASSLTGFYNSPLHF.

This clonotype appeared many times. The chain combines TRBV18 with TRBJ2-7; D perhaps matches TRBD1 (6 bases). Germline CDR1 KGHSH, CDR2 LQKENI. The CDR3 contains 15 residues. V dropped 3 bases and J dropped 1 base, with 13 bases sitting between them. The CDR3: CASSPRDGQSYEQYF. The CDR3 region has the DNA TGTGCCAGCTCACCCCGAGACGGACAGTCCTACGAGCAGTACTTC.

This clonotype was counted many times. CDR3 DNA sequence: TGTGCCACCAGTGATTCCCGGGACAGGGTGGGGAAGGAGGGCACAGATACGCAGTATTTT. This codes for CATSDSRDRVGKEGTDTQYF. The rearrangement uses TRBV24-1 and TRBJ2-3; 9 nucleotides line up with TRBD1. The CDR3 covers 20 residues. The germline CDR1 and CDR2 sequences are KGHDR and SFDVKD. Losses at the gene ends were 2 bases for V and 1 base for J; bases not matched to a gene: 15.

This clonotype was counted ten times or more. The chain recombines TRBV5-1 with TRBJ2-7; 9 bases are a match to TRBD1. Trimming at V came to 1 base and at J to 2 bases, leaving 19 bases not matched to a gene. The CDR3 sequence is 20 residues long. Germline-derived CDR1 and CDR2 are SGHRS and YFSETQ. The CDR3 DNA follows: TGCGCCAGCAGCTTGACGGGTAAAACGTCCGGGACAGGGAAAGCCTACGAGCAGTACTTC. Its protein is CASSLTGKTSGTGKAYEQYF.

Many counts were recorded for this clonotype. This sequence joins TRBV6-5 and TRBJ1-5; maybe TRBD1 (6 bases). Trimming cost V 5 bases and J 5 bases, with 16 bases left between them. CDR3 length: 15 residues. The germline CDR1 and CDR2 sequences are MNHEY and SVGAGI. Here the CDR3 reads CASSTLGGTHQPQHF. The CDR3, as DNA: TGTGCCAGCAGTACTTTAGGGGGAACCCATCAGCCCCAGCATTTT.

At least ten counts were recorded for this clonotype. The rearrangement uses TRBV5-5 and TRBJ1-5; D is unresolved. Germline V gene sequence: CDR1 SGHKS, CDR2 YYEKEE (reference sequence). V lost 0 bases and J 5 bases, leaving 9 bases between the germline ends. This CDR3 contains 14 residues. CDR3 coding DNA: TGTGCCAGCAGCTTGGAAGGGATGTATCAGCCCCAGCATTTT. This gives the protein CASSLEGMYQPQHF. The full variable domain, in which reference TRBV5-5 and TRBJ1-5 provide the parts outside the CDR3, is DAGVTQSPTHLIKTRGQQVTLRCSPISGHKSVSWYQQVLGQGPQFIFQYYEKEERGRGNFPDRFSARQFPNYSSELNVNALLLGDSALYLCASSLEGMYQPQHFGDGTRLSIL.

The rearrangement uses TRBV6-6 and TRBJ2-3; 9 nucleotides match TRBD1. The germline V gene encodes CDR1 MNHNY and CDR2 SVGAGI (reference sequence). The ends lost 6 bases at V and 6 bases at J; junction bases unmatched: 7. The CDR3 consists of 14 residues. The CDR3 is CASRRTGATDTQYF. CDR3 DNA: TGTGCCAGCAGGAGGACAGGGGCCACTGATACGCAGTATTTT.

The chain joins TRBV20-1 to TRBJ1-5, with D uncertain. Trimming pared 3 bases from V and 4 bases from J, leaving 10 bases between. Germline assignment: CDR1 DFQATT and CDR2 SNEGSKA (reference sequence). The length of the CDR3 is 13 residues. The CDR3 protein is CSASEQRNQPQHF. The CDR3 coding sequence is TGCAGTGCTAGCGAACAGAGGAATCAGCCCCAGCATTTT.

This clonotype appeared a few times. The gene calls are TRBV6-5 and TRBJ2-3, with 7 nucleotides matching TRBD2. The CDR3 is 15 amino acids. The V gene's germline CDR1 is MNHEY and CDR2 SVGAGI. V shed 5 bases, J shed 4 bases, and the junction held 9 bases outside the gene matches. The CDR3 DNA follows: TGTGCCAGCAGTCCCCAGCGGGGTGGTGCAGATACGCAGTATTTT. Translating it yields CASSPQRGGADTQYF.

The gene calls are TRBV12-3 or TRBV12-4 and TRBJ1-6; tentatively, D is TRBD1 (5 bases). CDR3 size: 14 residues. Trimming stripped 2 bases from V and 6 bases from J, with 8 bases between. The CDR3 is CASSLIQGNSPLHF. CDR3 sequence (DNA): TGTGCCAGCAGTTTAATCCAGGGTAATTCACCCCTCCACTTT.